This T cell receptor (beta chain) was found in a study of T cells in Graves' hyperthyroidism and ophthalmopathy. Study-wide results and caveats: Blood samples included most of the expanded thyroid clonotypes exceeding 0.001.

The CDR3 has 14 amino acids. V was shortened by 5 bases and J by 1 base, with 9 bases between the two germline ends. Germline lookup yields CDR1 MNHEY and CDR2 SVGEGT. RNA transcripts provided the source from which TCR beta CDR3 regions were amplified. Primed by the HTBI set, a first-round RT-PCR was run on the TCR CDR3. MiXCR was run by TCRdb on the multiplex PCR reads, yielding one entry per CDR3 protein. The sample lists under 350,000 distinct CDR3 sequences, around a fifth occurring once. This clonotype was seen repeatedly, ten times or more. Its antigen is currently unknown. The study based diagnoses on clinical symptoms, serum thyroxine and TRAb, thyroid ultrasound and orbital computed tomography.

The sample comprised blood. The chain links TRBV6-2 or TRBV6-3 to TRBJ2-1, with D maybe TRBD1 (6 bases). This sequence was found in a woman aged 45 to 65 with Graves' hyperthyroidism. CDR3 amino acids: CASSIQGSYNEQFF. CDR3 nucleotides: TGTGCCAGCAGTATTCAGGGGTCCTACAATGAGCAGTTCTTC.